The 19 T cell receptor beta chains below come from one sample, sequenced in a study of blood T cells in healthy people across ages. Sample-barcoded 5' priming and a J-beta primer mix drove a second PCR of about 6 to 11 cycles. TCRdb independently ran MiXCR on the 5' RACE reads; one entry per CDR3 protein. The sample has about 830,000 distinct CDR3 sequences; less than 80% are singletons. Sequenced input: blood. The receptors derive from a man aged 30 to 39 in good health.

The CDR3 loop is CASSTEDRGANIVYSPLHF. As DNA, the CDR3 is TGTGCCAGCAGCACGGAGGACAGGGGCGCGAACATAGTCTATTCACCCCTCCACTTT. The genes are TRBV21-1 and TRBJ1-6; TRBD1 is taken as the D call from the table, unchecked against the DNA. TRBV21-1 is deemed a pseudogene. The CDR3 runs to 19 residues.

This chain connects TRBV6-6 to TRBJ2-1, with 8 nucleotides matching TRBD2. The CDR3 contains 14 residues. J gave up 5 bases and V 7 bases, and 7 bases lay outside the gene matches. The germline V gene has CDR1 MNHNY and CDR2 SVGAGI (reference sequence). CDR3: CASNRGGSHNEQFF. The DNA of the CDR3 is TGTGCCAGCAATCGGGGGGGGTCACACAATGAGCAGTTCTTC.

The chain employs TRBV20-1 and TRBJ2-3, with TRBD2 matching 8 bases. CDR1 is DFQATT, CDR2 SNEGSKA, per germline (reference sequence). The CDR3 length is 16 residues. The trim removed 5 bases at V and 2 bases at J, leaving 12 bases unmatched. The CDR3 nucleotides are TGCAGTGCTCCCACCGGCCAGCGGGGGAACACAGATACGCAGTATTTT. It encodes CSAPTGQRGNTDTQYF.

The chain couples TRBV7-8 to TRBJ1-4; no clear D. Trimming took off 0 bases at V and 5 bases at J, with 10 bases between the two ends. The CDR3 is 15 amino acids. Germline V CDR1 and CDR2: SGHVS, FQNEAQ. In nucleotides, the CDR3 is TGTGCCAGCAGCTTAGCGGACGGGCGAAATGAAAAACTGTTTTTT. Its translation is CASSLADGRNEKLFF.

For the CDR3, the DNA is TGTGCCTGGATTCTCGGGGGACCTAGCCCCTACAATGAGCAGTTCTTC. It is translated as CAWILGGPSPYNEQFF. The V and J genes are TRBV30 and TRBJ2-1; possible D gene TRBD2, 6 bases. Germline loops: CDR1 GTSNPN, CDR2 SVGIG (reference sequence). The CDR3 sequence is 16 residues long. Trimming took off 4 bases at V and 2 bases at J, with 18 bases between the two ends.

V usage is TRBV4-3 and J usage is TRBJ2-5; D call uncertain. Judging by the DNA end, TRBJ2-1 fits better; the J call may be wrong. Germline CDR1 is LGHNA and CDR2 is YSLEER. CDR3 size: 15 residues. This CDR3 reads CASSHLTGYQETQFF. CDR3 sequence (DNA): TGCGCCAGCAGCCACTTAACTGGATATCAAGAGACCCAGTTCTTC.

Points on this clonotype: A much larger clone sits a single nucleotide away, making a read error possible. This chain connects TRBV5-1 to TRBJ2-1; 7 bases line up with TRBD1. CDR1 and CDR2 from the germline V gene are SGHRS and YFSETQ. The CDR3 contains 16 residues. In DNA, the CDR3 is TGCGCCAGCACCCGCGGCCCGGGACAGTCCTACAATGAGCGGTTCTTC. Encoded protein: CASTRGPGQSYNERFF.

This clonotype has more than one count but fewer than ten. The gene calls are TRBV29-1 and TRBJ2-5; TRBD2 matches 7 bases. CDR1 SQVTM and CDR2 ANQGSEA come from the germline V gene. The CDR3 consists of 13 residues. V lost 4 bases and J lost 5; bases outside the gene matches: 7. CDR3 amino acids: CSVVGGVGETQYF. The DNA for the CDR3 is TGCAGCGTTGTTGGGGGGGTTGGCGAGACCCAGTACTTC.

V usage is TRBV7-9 and J usage is TRBJ1-4; 7 nucleotides align to TRBD1. J lost 12 bases, V lost 3 bases, and 16 bases had no gene match. The CDR3 spans 16 residues. The germline V gene has CDR1 SEHNR and CDR2 FQNEAQ (reference sequence). This chain's CDR3 is CASSLASGTALGELFF. CDR3 nucleotides: TGTGCCAGCAGCTTGGCCTCCGGGACAGCCCTAGGCGAACTGTTTTTT.

This rearrangement joins TRBV2 to TRBJ2-1; 7 bases map to TRBD2. Germline values: CDR1 SNHLY, CDR2 FYNNEI. The CDR3 is 14 residues long. With 7 bases clipped from V and 0 bases from J, the junction kept 3 bases outside the gene matches. As DNA, the CDR3 is TGTGCCAGCATGGGGGGGAGCTCCTACAATGAGCAGTTCTTC. Amino acid sequence: CASMGGSSYNEQFF.

This clonotype was detected only a few times. The CDR3 is CASSPPLTEETQYF. For the CDR3, the DNA is TGTGCCAGCTCACCACCGTTGACAGAAGAGACCCAGTACTTC. The rearrangement uses TRBV18 and TRBJ2-5; D might be TRBD1 (5 bases). V gave up 0 bases and J gave up 3 bases, with 8 bases separating them. Germline CDR1 is KGHSH and CDR2 is LQKENI. CDR3 size: 14 residues.

The chain is built from TRBV4-2 and TRBJ2-1; D may correspond to TRBD1 or TRBD2 (5 bases each). Trimming pared 3 bases from V and 4 bases from J, leaving 19 bases between. Germline V gene lookup returns CDR1 LGHNA and CDR2 YNFKEQ. This CDR3 has 17 amino acids. The CDR3 spells CASSQKAGTDTYNEQFF. DNA for the CDR3: TGTGCCAGCAGCCAGAAAGCCGGGACGGACACATACAATGAGCAGTTCTTC.

This chain connects TRBV3-1 to TRBJ2-2; weak D call: TRBD1 (5 bases). The CDR3 is 14 amino acids. Trimming stripped 0 bases from V and 13 bases from J, with 15 bases between. Germline V gene data show CDR1 as LGHDT and CDR2 as YNNKEL (reference sequence). This CDR3 is CASSQEWSQGVLFF. CDR3 bases: TGTGCCAGCAGCCAAGAATGGAGTCAGGGTGTGCTGTTTTTT.

In its sample, this clonotype was seen a few times. The rearrangement uses TRBV11-1 and TRBJ2-1; D is perhaps TRBD1 or TRBD2 (5 bases each). Germline-derived CDR1 and CDR2 are SGHAT and FQDESV (reference sequence). Trimming stripped 7 bases from V and 7 bases from J, with 17 bases between. CDR3 length: 14 amino acids. CDR3 DNA: TGTGCCAGCACCTATCGGGGCGGTCCTAATGAGCAGTTCTTC. This translates into CASTYRGGPNEQFF.

The chain is built from TRBV7-9 and TRBJ1-1, with a weak D call TRBD1 (5 bases). The germline V and J ends were trimmed by 5 bases and 7 bases, with 14 bases remaining between them. This CDR3 has 13 amino acids. Germline CDR1 is SEHNR and CDR2 is FQNEAQ (reference sequence). CDR3 in DNA: TGTGCCAGCAGCCTCGGAGGGGAGATTGAAGCTTTCTTT. It encodes CASSLGGEIEAFF.

This clonotype was picked up a small number of times. V usage is TRBV12-3 or TRBV12-4 and J usage is TRBJ2-5; maybe TRBD1 (6 bases). V was trimmed by 3 bases and J by 1 base, leaving 12 bases between them. The CDR3 length is 15 residues. The CDR3 DNA reads TGTGCCAGCAGTTTTTTCCCGGACAGCCAAGAGACCCAGTACTTC. Its translation: CASSFFPDSQETQYF.

The chain combines TRBV18 with TRBJ2-1; 9 bases agree with TRBD2. After removal of 0 bases from V and 5 bases from J, the junction contained 8 bases not matched to a gene. The CDR3 is made up of 17 amino acids. Per germline, CDR1 KGHSH and CDR2 LQKENI. The CDR3 reads CASSPPLAAGGHNEQFF. The CDR3 nucleotides are TGTGCCAGCTCACCACCCCTGGCAGCGGGGGGTCACAATGAGCAGTTCTTC.

This clonotype has only a few counts. The chain recombines TRBV7-2 with TRBJ1-2; D gene unclear. V was trimmed by 5 bases and J by 8 bases, leaving 12 bases between them. The germline V gene encodes CDR1 SGHTA and CDR2 FQGNSA. The CDR3 sequence is 12 residues long. The CDR3 DNA reads TGTGCCAGCAGCCCCCATGGCCTGGGCTACACCTTC. Translated: CASSPHGLGYTF. The full variable domain, its missing parts supplied by reference TRBV7-2 and TRBJ1-2, is GAGVSQSPSNKVTEKGKDVELRCDPISGHTALYWYRQSLGQGLEFLIYFQGNSAPDKSGLPSDRFSAERTGGSVSTLTIQRTQQEDSAVYLCASSPHGLGYTFGSGTRLTVV.

This clonotype was found many times. The chain links TRBV4-3 to TRBJ1-2; D is ambiguous. Germline lookup yields CDR1 LGHNA and CDR2 YSLEER. This CDR3 is 14 amino acids long. Deletions cut 1 base from V and 4 bases from J, with 10 bases between. The CDR3 region is CASSQARRAYGYTF. CDR3 in DNA: TGCGCCAGCAGCCAAGCCCGGCGGGCCTATGGCTACACCTTC.